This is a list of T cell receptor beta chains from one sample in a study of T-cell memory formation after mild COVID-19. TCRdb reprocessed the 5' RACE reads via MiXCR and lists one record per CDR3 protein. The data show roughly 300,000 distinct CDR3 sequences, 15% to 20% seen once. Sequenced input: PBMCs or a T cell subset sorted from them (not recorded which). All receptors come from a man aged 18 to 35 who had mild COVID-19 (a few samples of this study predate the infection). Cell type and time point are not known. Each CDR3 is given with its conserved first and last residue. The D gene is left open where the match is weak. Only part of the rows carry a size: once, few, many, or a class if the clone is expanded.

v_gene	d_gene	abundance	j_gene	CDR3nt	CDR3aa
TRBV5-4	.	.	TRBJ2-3	TGTGCCAGCAGCTTGAGTCGGGATGATACGCAGTATTTT	CASSLSRDDTQYF
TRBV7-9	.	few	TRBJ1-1	TGTGCCAGCAGCTTAAGTTATGCGGAGAACACTGAAGCTTTCTTT	CASSLSYAENTEAFF
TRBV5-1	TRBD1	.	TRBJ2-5	TGCGCCAGCAGCCGCAAACTTAGTCCGGGACAGTTAAAATGGGAGACCCAGTACTTC	CASSRKLSPGQLKWETQYF
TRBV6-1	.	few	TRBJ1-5	TGTGCCAGCAGTGGTAACCAGGGGAATCAGCCCCAGCATTTT	CASSGNQGNQPQHF
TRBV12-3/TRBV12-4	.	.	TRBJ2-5	TGTGCCAGCAGTTTTGGGGGGGGCCAGACCCAGTACTTC	CASSFGGGQTQYF
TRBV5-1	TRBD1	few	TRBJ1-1	TGCGCCAGCAGCTCGAAATCAGGGGGCTCTGGCACTGAAGCTTTCTTT	CASSSKSGGSGTEAFF
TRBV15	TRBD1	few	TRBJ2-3	TGTGCCACCAGCCGGGACAGGGGTCAAGATACGCAGTATTTT	CATSRDRGQDTQYF
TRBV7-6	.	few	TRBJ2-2	TGTGCCAGCAGCCCCCCCACAGGGTTAGGCACCGGGGAGCTGTTTTTT	CASSPPTGLGTGELFF
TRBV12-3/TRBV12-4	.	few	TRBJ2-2	TGTGCCAGCAGTCGCCCCGGGACCCACGCCGGGGAGCTGTTTTTT	CASSRPGTHAGELFF
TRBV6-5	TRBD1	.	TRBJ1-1	TGTGCCAGCAGCACCGACAGGGGGCTTACGTTCTTT	CASSTDRGLTFF
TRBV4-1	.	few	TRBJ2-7	TGCGCCAGCAGCCAAGAAAAGACTAGACTTAACGAGCAGTACTTC	CASSQEKTRLNEQYF
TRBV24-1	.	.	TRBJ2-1	TGTGCCACCAGTGATCTGGGGACGGGGGGCAGGAATGAGCAGTTCTTC	CATSDLGTGGRNEQFF
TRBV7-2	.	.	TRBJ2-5	TGTGCCAGCAGCCCCTCAAGTTCTTGGGAGACCCAGTACTTC	CASSPSSSWETQYF
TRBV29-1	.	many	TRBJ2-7	TGCAGCGTCGGGACTCACGTAGGCTACGAGCAGTACTTC	CSVGTHVGYEQYF
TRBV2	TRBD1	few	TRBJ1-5	TGTGCCAGCAGTGAAGCGCCGGGACAGGGCCAGCCCCAGCATTTT	CASSEAPGQGQPQHF
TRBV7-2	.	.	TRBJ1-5	TGTGCCAGCAGTTTCGACGGAGATAGAGGACCCCAGCATTTT	CASSFDGDRGPQHF
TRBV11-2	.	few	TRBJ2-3	TGTGCCAGCAGCGCGGGTGGGGGGACAGCAGATACGCAGTATTTT	CASSAGGGTADTQYF